This TCR beta chain stems from a study of blood T cell repertoires in COVID-19. For the study at large: Samples taken during acute and convalescent COVID-19 were collected in the United States, Italy and Spain. Sources were T cells, B-cell-depleted T cells, or PBMCs; the material itself was cDNA or gDNA.

The CDR3 is 17 amino acids. Per the germline V gene, CDR1 is SGHVS and CDR2 is FQNEAQ. V was cut by 1 base and J by 5 bases, with 20 bases left in between. Authors' analysis steps: Nucleated cell counts were estimated from reference gene primer amplification. Repertoires were generated with immunoSEQ multiplex PCR, while TCRdb's copy carries only in-frame clones and drops some. D and trimming come from the DNA, and the V and J calls and clone size come from that table. The sample records roughly 130,000 clones, approximately 87% being singletons. This chain uses TRBV7-8 with TRBJ1-2, with D possibly being TRBD1 (6 bases). Sequenced material: peripheral blood. The origin of this receptor is a woman aged 60-70 years with acute or convalescent COVID-19. The CDR3 region is CASSLDSAGAREYGYTF. In DNA, the CDR3 is TGTGCCAGCAGCTTAGATAGTGCGGGGGCGCGGGAGTATGGCTACACCTTC.